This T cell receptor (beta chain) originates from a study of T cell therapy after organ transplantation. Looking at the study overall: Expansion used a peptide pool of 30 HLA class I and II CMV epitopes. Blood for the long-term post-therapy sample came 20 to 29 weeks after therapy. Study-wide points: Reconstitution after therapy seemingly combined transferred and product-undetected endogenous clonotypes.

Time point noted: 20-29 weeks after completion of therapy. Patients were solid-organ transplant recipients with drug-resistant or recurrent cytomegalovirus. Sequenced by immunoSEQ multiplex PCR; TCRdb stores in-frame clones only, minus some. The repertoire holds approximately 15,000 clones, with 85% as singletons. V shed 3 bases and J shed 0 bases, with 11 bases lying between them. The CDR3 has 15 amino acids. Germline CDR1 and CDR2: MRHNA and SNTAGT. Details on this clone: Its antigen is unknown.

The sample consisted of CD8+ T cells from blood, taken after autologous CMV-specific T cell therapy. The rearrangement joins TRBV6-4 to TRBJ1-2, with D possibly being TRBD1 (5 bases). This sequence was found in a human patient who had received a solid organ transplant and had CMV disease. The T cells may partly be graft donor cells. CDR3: CASSEGPGPNYGYTF. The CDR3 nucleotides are TGTGCCAGCAGTGAAGGCCCGGGACCTAACTATGGCTACACCTTC.